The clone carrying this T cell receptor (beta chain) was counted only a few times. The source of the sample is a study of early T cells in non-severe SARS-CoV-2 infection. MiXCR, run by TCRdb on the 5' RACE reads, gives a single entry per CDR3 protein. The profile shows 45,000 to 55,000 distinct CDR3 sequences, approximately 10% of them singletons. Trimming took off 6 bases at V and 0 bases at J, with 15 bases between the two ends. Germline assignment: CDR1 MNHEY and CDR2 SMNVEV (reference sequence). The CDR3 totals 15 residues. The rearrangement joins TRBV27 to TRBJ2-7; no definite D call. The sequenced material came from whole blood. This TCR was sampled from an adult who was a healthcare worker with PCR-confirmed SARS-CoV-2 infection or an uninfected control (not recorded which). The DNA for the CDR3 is TGTGCCAGCAGAAGGACGGTTGAGAGCTCCTACGAGCAGTACTTC. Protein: CASRRTVESSYEQYF.